This T cell receptor beta chain was recorded in a study of CD8+ T cells in alopecia areata. General study findings and limits: For baseline CD8+ expansion, any link to response stays uncertain with one nonresponder.

Germline CDR1 reads SQVTM; CDR2 reads ANQGSEA. The CDR3 spans 14 residues. V shed 4 bases and J 2 bases; nucleotides not matched to a gene: 7. Treatment of the sample: oral pan-JAK inhibitor, 5-10 mg twice daily. RNA, once extracted, was reverse transcribed into cDNA for use as the sequencing template. Sequencing used immunoSEQ multiplex PCR; TCRdb keeps in-frame clones, though not all of them. The sample holds roughly 250,000 clones; around 64% are singletons and the top ten take roughly 0.93%. Details on this clone: Its antigen is currently unknown.

The J gene is TRBJ2-5, the V gene TRBV29-1, with 7 bases fitting TRBD2. The material sequenced was CD4+ T cells sorted from blood, taken at roughly week 52, from a patient treated with tofacitinib. The source of this sequence is a human donor with alopecia areata. The CDR3 protein is CSVVGTTLQETQYF. For the CDR3, the DNA is TGCAGCGTTGTCGGGACTACCTTACAAGAGACCCAGTACTTC. The entire variable domain, with the rest obtained from reference TRBV29-1 and TRBJ2-5, is as follows: SAVISQKPSRDICQRGTSLTIQCQVDSQVTMMFWYRQQPGQSLTLIATANQGSEATYESGFVIDKFPISRPNLTFSTLTVSNMSPEDSSIYLCSVVGTTLQETQYFGPGTRLLVL.